This TCR beta chain was captured by sequencing in a study of shared clonotypes between healthy human individuals. Study background: Each donor contributed plates that comprised three CD4 naive, three CD4 memory, two CD8 naive and one CD8 memory.

Naive CD8 cells were CD45RO-negative, positively selected for CCR7, excluding terminally differentiated effector memory CD45RA+ cells. In the authors' workflow: In the immunoSEQ data, sequences were junction-only and lacked quality scores, so filtering differed. Sequencing used immunoSEQ multiplex PCR; TCRdb keeps in-frame clones, though not all of them. V and J calls plus clone size are reproduced from that table; the DNA served to infer D and trimming. The profile shows about 2.1 million clones, 80% to 95% of them singletons. The V gene lost 0 bases and the J gene lost 9 bases, with 9 bases spanning the gap. The CDR3 is 13 amino acids. Germline V gives CDR1 MNHEY, CDR2 SMNVEV (reference sequence). This clone was found once. As yet, its antigen is unknown. Regarding the study as a whole: Only a few donors were included, so the genetic and exposure-history diversity represented was limited. What rarefaction showed was incomplete sorted-subset sequencing despite large depth.

This chain joins TRBV27 and TRBJ1-5; D gene ambiguous. This TCR was recovered from a man between 18 and 35 years old in good health. Some clones in this sample may be carry-over from other donors' samples. Specimen: naive CD8+ T cells from PBMCs. CDR3 residues: CASSLSSRWPQHF. CDR3 sequence (DNA): TGTGCCAGCAGTTTATCGAGCCGTTGGCCCCAGCATTTT.